Shown below are 30 T cell receptor beta chains from a single sample sequenced in a study of PD-1 blockade in classical Hodgkin lymphoma (dated by TCRdb to between 2020 and 2021). The library was generated by the immunoSEQ multiplex PCR assay. TCRdb holds this immuneACCESS table with in-frame rearrangements only. Some clones are missing; in checked studies, unresolved V genes explain under half, and the rest has no known cause. In this sample the table shows around 17,000 clones, about 83% of which occur a single time. The biggest ten clones account for around 8.4% of the sample. This sample's time point label indicates: newly diagnosed, previously untreated cHL patient sample. Sequencing input: peripheral blood mononuclear cells (PBMCs). The receptors shown here come from a human donor with classical Hodgkin lymphoma.

The CDR3 spells CASSVGAGVSNEQFF. The CDR3 bases are TGCGCCAGCAGCGTGGGGGCGGGAGTAAGCAATGAGCAGTTCTTC. The J gene is TRBJ2-1, the V gene TRBV5-1; tentative D call: TRBD2 (7 bases). Trimming left V 4 bases short and J 6 bases short, with 17 bases between. This CDR3 is built from 15 residues. Per germline, CDR1 SGHRS and CDR2 YFSETQ.

CDR3 in DNA: TGTGCCAGCATGTACGCGATTGAGCAGTTCTTC. Protein sequence: CASMYAIEQFF. V and J are TRBV2 and TRBJ2-1; no clear D. Germline V CDR1 and CDR2: SNHLY, FYNNEI. This CDR3 spans 11 amino acids. Trimming cost V 7 bases and J 9 bases, with 10 bases left between them.

The gene calls are TRBV28 and TRBJ2-7, with TRBD1 as a possible D gene (6 bases). V was clipped by 9 bases and J by 1 base, with 16 bases between them. Per the germline V gene, CDR1 is MDHEN and CDR2 is SYDVKM. The CDR3 consists of 14 residues. DNA for the CDR3: TGTGCCAGTGGGAGAAGGGGGATATCCTACGAGCAGTACTTC. It yields the protein CASGRRGISYEQYF.

This chain connects TRBV2 to TRBJ2-2, with 11 bases identical to TRBD2. V lost 8 bases and J lost 2; bases outside the gene matches: 7. CDR3 size: 16 residues. CDR1 and CDR2 from the germline V gene are SNHLY and FYNNEI. CDR3 DNA sequence: TGTGCCAGCGTGCCCGGGACTAGCGGAAACACCGGGGAGCTGTTTTTT. The encoded protein is CASVPGTSGNTGELFF.

In DNA, the CDR3 is TGTGCCAGCAGTTATGAGCTGGAACTAGCGCAATACGAGCAGTACTTC. This translates into CASSYELELAQYEQYF. The chain employs TRBV2 and TRBJ2-7, with TRBD2 matching 7 bases. Per the germline V gene, CDR1 is SNHLY and CDR2 is FYNNEI. V was clipped by 5 bases and J by 4 bases; unmatched bases: 14. The CDR3 is 16 residues long.

The chain is built from TRBV6-6 and TRBJ1-4; TRBD1 is a possible D gene (5 bases). The CDR3 has 16 residues. Germline values: CDR1 MNHNY, CDR2 SVGAGI (reference sequence). Trimming took off 7 bases at V and 7 bases at J, with 22 bases between the two ends. The CDR3 bases are TGTGCCAGCAATCAAATTGGCGCTACGGGGGGTGAAAAACTGTTTTTT. Translating it yields CASNQIGATGGEKLFF.

CDR3 protein: CAISESSGTGNTIYF. The CDR3 DNA is TGTGCCATCAGTGAGTCGTCAGGTACTGGAAACACCATATATTTT. J is TRBJ1-3 and V is TRBV10-3; the D is unclear. CDR1 and CDR2 from the germline V gene are ENHRY and SYGVKD. Trimming took 0 bases from V and 2 from J, leaving 8 bases between them. The CDR3 contains 15 residues.

The genes are TRBV29-1 and TRBJ2-6; maybe TRBD1 (5 bases). There are 13 residues in the CDR3. Germline V CDR1 and CDR2: SQVTM, ANQGSEA. Trimming pared 4 bases from V and 9 bases from J, leaving 13 bases between. The CDR3 region has the DNA TGCAGCGTTGGCGAACGGCAGGGCAACGTCCTGACTTTC. Its translation is CSVGERQGNVLTF. Variable domain in full (rest from reference TRBV29-1 and TRBJ2-6): SAVISQKPSRDICQRGTSLTIQCQVDSQVTMMFWYRQQPGQSLTLIATANQGSEATYESGFVIDKFPISRPNLTFSTLTVSNMSPEDSSIYLCSVGERQGNVLTFGAGSRLTVL.

This rearrangement joins TRBV19 to TRBJ2-1; no definite D call. Trimming took 7 bases from V and 8 from J, leaving 21 bases between them. This CDR3 is 15 amino acids long. Per germline, CDR1 LNHDA and CDR2 SQIVND (reference sequence). CDR3 sequence (DNA): TGTGCCAGTACCCCCCCCTCAGGATTTAACGATGAGCAGTTCTTC. It yields the protein CASTPPSGFNDEQFF.

The chain employs TRBV29-1 and TRBJ2-7; TRBD1 matches at 7 bases. Germline V lookup: CDR1 SQVTM, CDR2 ANQGSEA. V dropped 8 bases and J dropped 0; count of bases not matched to a gene: 7. The CDR3 length is 13 residues. In DNA, the CDR3 is TGCAGCACGACGGGACAGAGCTCCTACGAGCAGTACTTC. Residues: CSTTGQSSYEQYF.

This clone appeared a few times. The V call is TRBV5-4, the J call TRBJ2-1, with 10 bases that match TRBD2. This CDR3 has 15 amino acids. Germline V gene lookup returns CDR1 SGHNT and CDR2 YYREEE (reference sequence). V lost 10 bases to trimming and J lost 7 bases; unmatched junction nucleotides: 14. The CDR3 DNA follows: TGTGCCGTCGGGGAGCGGGAGGGCCAGGGGAATGAGCAGTTCTTC. Translating it yields CAVGEREGQGNEQFF.

The chain couples TRBV28 to TRBJ1-1; D perhaps matches TRBD1 (6 bases). The CDR3 length is 16 residues. Germline CDR1 reads MDHEN; CDR2 reads SYDVKM. V was shortened by 3 bases and J by 2 bases, with 16 bases between the two germline ends. CDR3 protein: CASSLGTWGLNTEAFF. Here the CDR3 DNA reads TGTGCCAGCAGTTTGGGCACTTGGGGGCTTAACACTGAAGCTTTCTTT. Filled out from reference TRBV28 and TRBJ1-1, the complete variable domain reads DVKVTQSSRYLVKRTGEKVFLECVQDMDHENMFWYRQDPGLGLRLIYFSYDVKMKEKGDIPEGYSVSREKKERFSLILESASTNQTSMYLCASSLGTWGLNTEAFFGQGTRLTVV.

The chain has TRBV7-2 and TRBJ2-7, with 7 bases fitting TRBD1. CDR3 length equals 15 residues. Germline V lookup: CDR1 SGHTA, CDR2 FQGNSA. Unmatched junction bases numbered 9, after V lost 5 bases and J lost 2 bases. The CDR3 sequence: CASSRPPGTAYEQYF. The DNA of the CDR3 is TGTGCCAGCAGCCGCCCCCCCGGGACAGCCTACGAGCAGTACTTC.

The chain couples TRBV19 to TRBJ2-3, with D possibly being TRBD1 (6 bases). CDR1 and CDR2 from the germline V gene are LNHDA and SQIVND (reference sequence). The CDR3 contains 13 residues. V was shortened by 8 bases and J by 1 base, with 10 bases between the two germline ends. In DNA, the CDR3 is TGTGCCAGTGGACAGTCGGGCACAGATACGCAGTATTTT. Its protein product is CASGQSGTDTQYF.

In its sample, this clone was seen once. V and J are TRBV28 and TRBJ2-3; 7 bases fit TRBD1. This CDR3 is built from 14 residues. Per germline, CDR1 MDHEN and CDR2 SYDVKM. Germline trimming cut 6 bases from V and 9 bases from J; bases unmatched to any gene: 12. This chain's CDR3 is CASRRQGSIGTQYF. CDR3 bases: TGTGCCAGCAGACGACAGGGTTCGATTGGGACGCAGTATTTT.

The chain is built from TRBV25-1 and TRBJ2-7; TRBD2 agrees at 8 bases. The V gene end was trimmed by 6 bases and the J gene end by 3 bases; junction bases not matched to a gene: 4. The length of the CDR3 is 13 residues. Germline CDR1 MGHDK, CDR2 SYGVNS. As DNA, the CDR3 is TGTGCCAGCAGAAAAAGCGGGAGCTACGAGCAGTACTTC. It codes for CASRKSGSYEQYF.

A single count supports this clone. The chain couples TRBV6-5 to TRBJ1-1, with no clear D. Per the germline V gene, CDR1 is MNHEY and CDR2 is SVGAGI. There are 16 residues in the CDR3. V was clipped by 4 bases and J by 1 base, with 16 bases between them. CDR3 protein: CASSSYGSWGNTEAFF. DNA of the CDR3: TGTGCCAGCAGTTCCTACGGGTCTTGGGGGAACACTGAAGCTTTCTTT.

The chain recombines TRBV5-1 with TRBJ1-1; 7 positions agree with TRBD1. The germline V gene encodes CDR1 SGHRS and CDR2 YFSETQ. CDR3 length equals 15 residues. Trimming cost V 1 base and J 3 bases; bases outside gene matches: 6. The chain's CDR3 is CASSLQGGRDTEAFF. The DNA of the CDR3 is TGCGCCAGCAGCTTGCAGGGGGGCAGGGACACTGAAGCTTTCTTT.

The CDR3 bases are TGTGCCAGCAGTTATCTCGGGACTAGCCCCTACGAGCAGTACTTC. Protein: CASSYLGTSPYEQYF. V gene TRBV6-6 combines with J gene TRBJ2-7; 9 bases map to TRBD2. V lost 3 bases, J lost 2 bases, and 5 bases stayed unmatched. The germline CDR1 and CDR2 sequences are MNHNY and SVGAGI (reference sequence). The CDR3 has 15 amino acids.

This clone has only a few counts. The chain recombines TRBV2 with TRBJ1-1; D is ambiguous. The germline CDR1 and CDR2 sequences are SNHLY and FYNNEI. CDR3 length equals 12 residues. V dropped 3 bases and J dropped 6 bases, with 8 bases sitting between them. The CDR3 nucleotides are TGTGCCAGCAGTGACGGGTGGGCTGAAGCTTTCTTT. It codes for CASSDGWAEAFF.

The CDR3 loop is CATTGVSGNTIYF. CDR3 in DNA: TGTGCCACCACGGGGGTGTCTGGAAACACCATATATTTT. The chain recombines TRBV10-3 with TRBJ1-3; D might be TRBD1 (5 bases). Germline CDR1 is ENHRY and CDR2 is SYGVKD. The CDR3 covers 13 residues. V lost 10 bases and J lost 1, with 11 bases in between.

V and J are TRBV21-1 and TRBJ2-5. TRBV21-1 is given as a pseudogene. This CDR3 is 15 amino acids long. CDR3: CASSKPGRGVKTQYF. In DNA, the CDR3 is TGTGCCAGCAGCAAACCGGGTAGGGGGGTAAAGACCCAGTACTTC.

The chain employs TRBV28 and TRBJ1-5; D unclear. Germline-derived CDR1 and CDR2 are MDHEN and SYDVKM. Trimming stripped 0 bases from V and 4 bases from J, with 4 bases between. The CDR3 runs to 13 residues. The CDR3 DNA sequence: TGTGCCAGCAGTTTATGGACAAATCAGCCCCAGCATTTT. It is translated as CASSLWTNQPQHF. The whole variable domain, filled in from reference TRBV28 and TRBJ1-5, reads DVKVTQSSRYLVKRTGEKVFLECVQDMDHENMFWYRQDPGLGLRLIYFSYDVKMKEKGDIPEGYSVSREKKERFSLILESASTNQTSMYLCASSLWTNQPQHFGDGTRLSIL.

V is TRBV2 and J is TRBJ2-5, with no clear D. There are 11 residues in the CDR3. Trimming stripped 3 bases from V and 6 bases from J, with 5 bases between. Germline V CDR1 and CDR2: SNHLY, FYNNEI. The DNA of the CDR3 is TGTGCCAGCAGTGAGTCTCAGACCCAGTACTTC. Protein sequence: CASSESQTQYF.

The chain recombines TRBV6-1 with TRBJ2-5; 16 bases line up with TRBD2. In germline, CDR1 is MNHNS, CDR2 SASEGT. Trimming removed 3 bases from V and 5 bases from J; junction bases left unmatched: 0. The CDR3 totals 15 residues. The CDR3 DNA follows: TGTGCCAGCAGTGAGGGACTAGCGGGAGGGGAGACCCAGTACTTC. Amino acid sequence: CASSEGLAGGETQYF.

Only one count was recorded for this clone. The chain is built from TRBV28 and TRBJ2-5, with 7 bases matching TRBD1. Looked up from germline, CDR1 is MDHEN and CDR2 is SYDVKM. The junction had 10 bases not matched to a gene; V was cut back by 5 bases and J by 4 bases. The CDR3 has 15 residues. This CDR3 reads CASSLTTGRGETQYF. The CDR3 nucleotides are TGTGCCAGCAGTCTGACGACAGGGCGAGGAGAGACCCAGTACTTC.

The chain uses TRBV6-1 and TRBJ1-1; 7 bases are shared with TRBD1. CDR3 length: 15 residues. Germline lookup yields CDR1 MNHNS and CDR2 SASEGT. V was clipped by 3 bases and J by 2 bases; unmatched bases: 6. Here the CDR3 reads CASSDGRGGNTEAFF. As DNA, the CDR3 is TGTGCCAGCAGTGACGGCAGGGGGGGAAACACTGAAGCTTTCTTT.

The V gene is TRBV13, the J gene TRBJ2-2; 9 nucleotides agree with TRBD1. Germline V lookup: CDR1 PRHDT, CDR2 FYEKMQ (reference sequence). V shed 6 bases and J 6 bases; nucleotides not matched to a gene: 8. The CDR3 length is 15 residues. The CDR3: CASRPGDRVAGELFF. DNA for the CDR3: TGTGCCAGCAGGCCCGGGGACAGGGTAGCCGGGGAGCTGTTTTTT.

The rearrangement joins TRBV7-3 to TRBJ2-7; D gene uncertain. V lost 3 bases, J lost 1 base, and 10 bases lay in between. CDR1 and CDR2 from the germline V gene are SGHTA and FQGTGA. There are 14 residues in the CDR3. The CDR3 region has the DNA TGTGCCAGCAGCTTGCCCACGGTTTCCTACGAGCAGTACTTC. Protein: CASSLPTVSYEQYF.

This chain joins TRBV2 and TRBJ2-3; tentatively, D is TRBD1 or TRBD2 (5 bases each). The ends were cut back, 3 bases at V and 0 bases at J, with 10 bases in the middle. The CDR3 is made up of 15 amino acids. Germline V CDR1 and CDR2: SNHLY, FYNNEI. The CDR3 DNA follows: TGTGCCAGCAGTGAGGGACCCGTGAGCACAGATACGCAGTATTTT. It translates to CASSEGPVSTDTQYF.